What follows are 3 T cell receptor beta chains derived from one specimen sequenced in a study of CD8 T cells in Susac syndrome. RNA was extracted with the RNeasy kit, and a quantity of roughly 0.45 to 1 ug was reverse transcribed using random hexamers. TCRdb ran MiXCR on the immunoSEQ multiplex PCR reads and lists one entry per CDR3 protein. The profile shows tens of thousands of distinct CDR3 sequences, 93% of them singletons. The specimen was CD4+ T cells from PBMCs. These receptors all come from a human donor with Susac syndrome.

The chain is built from TRBV19 and TRBJ2-6, with D possibly matching TRBD2 (7 bases). CDR3 length: 20 residues. Germline-derived CDR1 and CDR2 are LNHDA and SQIVND (reference sequence). V was trimmed by 2 bases and J by 0 bases, leaving 20 bases between them. The CDR3 protein is CASSIMGRGPHYSGANVLTF. CDR3 nucleotide sequence: TGTGCCAGTAGTATAATGGGGCGGGGGCCTCATTACTCTGGGGCCAACGTCCTGACTTTC.

This sequence joins TRBV7-2 and TRBJ2-5; a weak D match, TRBD2 (6 bases). The CDR3 sequence is 15 residues long. Trimming took 1 base from V and 5 from J, leaving 14 bases between them. The germline CDR1 and CDR2 sequences are SGHTA and FQGNSA. Here the CDR3 reads CASSLEKGRLETQYF. CDR3 bases: TGTGCCAGCAGCTTAGAAAAGGGGAGGCTGGAGACCCAGTACTTC.

The genes are TRBV19 and TRBJ2-4; TRBD2 matches at 8 bases. The junction had 11 bases not matched to a gene; V was cut back by 3 bases and J by 7 bases. The CDR3 is 16 residues long. CDR1 and CDR2 (germline): LNHDA, SQIVND (reference sequence). DNA for the CDR3: TGTGCCAGTAGTATTGTTCGGGGGGGCGCTGGGAACATTCAGTACTTC. This translates into CASSIVRGGAGNIQYF.